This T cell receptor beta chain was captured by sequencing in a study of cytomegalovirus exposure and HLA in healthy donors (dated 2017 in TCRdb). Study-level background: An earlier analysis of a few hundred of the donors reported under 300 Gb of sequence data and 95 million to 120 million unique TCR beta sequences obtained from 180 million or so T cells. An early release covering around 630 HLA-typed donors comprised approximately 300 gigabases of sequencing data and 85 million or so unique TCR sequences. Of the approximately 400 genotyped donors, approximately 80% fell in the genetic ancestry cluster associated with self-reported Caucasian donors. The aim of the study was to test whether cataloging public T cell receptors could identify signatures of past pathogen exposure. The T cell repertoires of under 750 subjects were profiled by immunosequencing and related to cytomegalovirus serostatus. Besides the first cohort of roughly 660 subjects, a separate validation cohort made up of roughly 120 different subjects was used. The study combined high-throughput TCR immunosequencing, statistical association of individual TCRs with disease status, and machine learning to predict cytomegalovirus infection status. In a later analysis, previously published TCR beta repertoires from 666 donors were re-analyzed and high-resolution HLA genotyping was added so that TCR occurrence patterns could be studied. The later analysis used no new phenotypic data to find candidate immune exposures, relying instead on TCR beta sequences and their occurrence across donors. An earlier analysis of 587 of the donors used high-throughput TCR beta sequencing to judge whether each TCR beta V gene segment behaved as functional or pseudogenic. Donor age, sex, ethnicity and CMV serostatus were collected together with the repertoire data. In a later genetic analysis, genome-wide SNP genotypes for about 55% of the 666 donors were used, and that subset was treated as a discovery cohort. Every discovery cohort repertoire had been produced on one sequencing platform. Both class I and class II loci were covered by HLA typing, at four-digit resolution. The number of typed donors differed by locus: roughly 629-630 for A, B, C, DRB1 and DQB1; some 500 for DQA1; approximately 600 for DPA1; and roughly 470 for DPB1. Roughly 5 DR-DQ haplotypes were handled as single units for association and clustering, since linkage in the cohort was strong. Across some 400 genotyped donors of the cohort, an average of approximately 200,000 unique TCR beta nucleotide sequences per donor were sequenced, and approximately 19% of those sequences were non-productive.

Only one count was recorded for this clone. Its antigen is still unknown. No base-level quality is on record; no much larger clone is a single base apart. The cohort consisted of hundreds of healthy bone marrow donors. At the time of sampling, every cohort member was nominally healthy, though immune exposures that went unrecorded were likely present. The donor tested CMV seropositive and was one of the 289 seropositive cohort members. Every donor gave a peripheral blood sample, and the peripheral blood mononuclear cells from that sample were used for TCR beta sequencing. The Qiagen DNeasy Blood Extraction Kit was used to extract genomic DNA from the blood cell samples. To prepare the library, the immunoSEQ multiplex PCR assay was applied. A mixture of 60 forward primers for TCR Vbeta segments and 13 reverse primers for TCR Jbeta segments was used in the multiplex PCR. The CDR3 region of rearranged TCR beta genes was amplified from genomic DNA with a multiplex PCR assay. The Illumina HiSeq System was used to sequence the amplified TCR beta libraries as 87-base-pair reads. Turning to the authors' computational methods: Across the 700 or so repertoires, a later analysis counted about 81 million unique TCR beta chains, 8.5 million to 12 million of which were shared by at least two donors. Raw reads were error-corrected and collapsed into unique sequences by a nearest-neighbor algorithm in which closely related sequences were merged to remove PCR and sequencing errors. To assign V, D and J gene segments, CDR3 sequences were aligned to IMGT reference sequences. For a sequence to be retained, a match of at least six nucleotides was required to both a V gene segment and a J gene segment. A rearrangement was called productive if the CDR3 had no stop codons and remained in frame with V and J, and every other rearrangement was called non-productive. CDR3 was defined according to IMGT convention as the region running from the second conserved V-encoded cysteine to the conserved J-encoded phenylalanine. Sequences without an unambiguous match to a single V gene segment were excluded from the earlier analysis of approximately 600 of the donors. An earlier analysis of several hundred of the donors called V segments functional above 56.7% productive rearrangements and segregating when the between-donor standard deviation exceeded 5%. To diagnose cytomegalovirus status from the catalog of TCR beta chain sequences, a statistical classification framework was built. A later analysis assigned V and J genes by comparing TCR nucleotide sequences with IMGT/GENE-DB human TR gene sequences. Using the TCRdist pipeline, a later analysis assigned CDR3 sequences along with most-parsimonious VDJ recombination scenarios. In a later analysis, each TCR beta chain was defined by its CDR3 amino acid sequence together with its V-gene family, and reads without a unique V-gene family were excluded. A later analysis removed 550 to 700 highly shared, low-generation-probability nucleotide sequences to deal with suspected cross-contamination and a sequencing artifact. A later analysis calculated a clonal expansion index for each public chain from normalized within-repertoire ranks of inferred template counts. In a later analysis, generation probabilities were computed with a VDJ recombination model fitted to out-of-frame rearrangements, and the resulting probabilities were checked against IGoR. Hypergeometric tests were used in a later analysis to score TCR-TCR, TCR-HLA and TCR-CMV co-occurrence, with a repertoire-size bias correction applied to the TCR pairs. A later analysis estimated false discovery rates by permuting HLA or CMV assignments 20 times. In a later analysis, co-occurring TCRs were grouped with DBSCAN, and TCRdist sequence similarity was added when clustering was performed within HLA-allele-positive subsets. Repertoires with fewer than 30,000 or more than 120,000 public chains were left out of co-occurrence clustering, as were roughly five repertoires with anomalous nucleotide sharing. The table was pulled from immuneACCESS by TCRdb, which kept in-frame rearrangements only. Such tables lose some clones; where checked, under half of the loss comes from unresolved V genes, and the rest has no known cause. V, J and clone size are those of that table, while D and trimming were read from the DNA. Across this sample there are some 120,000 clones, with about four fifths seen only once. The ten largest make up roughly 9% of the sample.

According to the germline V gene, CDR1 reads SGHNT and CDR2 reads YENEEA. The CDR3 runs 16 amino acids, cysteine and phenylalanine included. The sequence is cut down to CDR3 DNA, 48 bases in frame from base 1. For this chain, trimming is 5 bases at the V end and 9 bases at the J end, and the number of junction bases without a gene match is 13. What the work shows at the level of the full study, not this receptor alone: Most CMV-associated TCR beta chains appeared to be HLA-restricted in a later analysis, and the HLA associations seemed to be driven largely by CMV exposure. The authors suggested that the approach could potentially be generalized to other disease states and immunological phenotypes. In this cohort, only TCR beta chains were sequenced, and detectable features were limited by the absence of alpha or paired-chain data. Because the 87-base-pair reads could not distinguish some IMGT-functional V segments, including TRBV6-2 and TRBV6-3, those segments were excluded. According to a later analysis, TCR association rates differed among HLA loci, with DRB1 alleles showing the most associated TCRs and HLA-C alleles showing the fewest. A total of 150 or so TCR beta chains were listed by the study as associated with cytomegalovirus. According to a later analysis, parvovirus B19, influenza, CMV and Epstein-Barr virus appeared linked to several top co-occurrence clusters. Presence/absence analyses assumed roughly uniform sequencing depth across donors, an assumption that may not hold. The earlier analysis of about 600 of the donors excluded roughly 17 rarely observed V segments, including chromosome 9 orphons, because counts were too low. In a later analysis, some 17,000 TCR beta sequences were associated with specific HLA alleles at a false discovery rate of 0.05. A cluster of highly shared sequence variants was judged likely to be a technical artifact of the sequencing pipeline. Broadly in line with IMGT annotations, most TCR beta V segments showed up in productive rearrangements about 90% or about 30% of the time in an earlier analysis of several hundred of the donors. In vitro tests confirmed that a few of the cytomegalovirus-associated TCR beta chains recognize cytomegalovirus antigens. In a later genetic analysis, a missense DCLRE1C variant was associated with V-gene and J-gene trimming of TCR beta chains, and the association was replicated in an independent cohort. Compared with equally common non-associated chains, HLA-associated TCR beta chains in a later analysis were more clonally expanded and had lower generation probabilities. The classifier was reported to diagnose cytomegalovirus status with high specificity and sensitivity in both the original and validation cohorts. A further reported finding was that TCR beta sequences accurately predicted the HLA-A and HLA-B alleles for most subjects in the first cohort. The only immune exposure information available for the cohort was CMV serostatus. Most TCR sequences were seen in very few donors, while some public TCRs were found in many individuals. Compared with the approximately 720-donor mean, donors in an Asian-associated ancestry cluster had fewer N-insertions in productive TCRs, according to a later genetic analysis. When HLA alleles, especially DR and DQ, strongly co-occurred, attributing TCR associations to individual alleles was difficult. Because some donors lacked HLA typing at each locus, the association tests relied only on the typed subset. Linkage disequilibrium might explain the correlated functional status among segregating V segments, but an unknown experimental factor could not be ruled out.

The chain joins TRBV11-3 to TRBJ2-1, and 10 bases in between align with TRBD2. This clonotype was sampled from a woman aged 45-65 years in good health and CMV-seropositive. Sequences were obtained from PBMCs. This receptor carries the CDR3 CASSPRGLATSGEQFF. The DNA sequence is TGTGCCAGCAGCCCTAGGGGACTAGCGACCTCGGGTGAGCAGTTCTTC.